These T cell receptor beta chains were read from a single sample in a study of blood T cells in healthy people across ages. TCRdb called the 5' RACE reads again in MiXCR, with one record for every CDR3 protein. Here the sample spans about 1.7 million distinct CDR3 sequences, over 25% being singletons. Sequencing used blood. All receptors come from a young woman in good health. Each CDR3 is given with its conserved first and last residue. Fields, in order: V gene, clone size, J gene, D gene, CDR3 protein, CDR3 DNA. D genes are given only for firm matches. Size is omitted from some rows. Given values are once, few, many or a class for expanded clones.

V gene: TRBV7-2; clone size: many; J gene: TRBJ2-5; D gene: .; CDR3 protein: CASTLVPFVETQYF; CDR3 DNA: TGTGCCAGCACCCTAGTCCCATTCGTAGAGACCCAGTACTTC
V gene: TRBV5-1; clone size: .; J gene: TRBJ2-3; D gene: TRBD2; CDR3 protein: CASSLSGLAASTDMQYF; CDR3 DNA: TGCGCCAGCAGCTTATCGGGACTAGCGGCCAGCACAGATATGCAGTATTTT
V gene: TRBV29-1; clone size: .; J gene: TRBJ2-2; D gene: .; CDR3 protein: CSVVKHTGELFF; CDR3 DNA: TGCAGCGTCGTCAAGCACACCGGGGAGCTGTTTTTT
V gene: TRBV9; clone size: .; J gene: TRBJ2-3; D gene: TRBD2; CDR3 protein: CASSGGGPRAFGDTQYF; CDR3 DNA: TGTGCCAGCAGCGGGGGGGGACCAAGGGCTTTTGGGGATACGCAGTATTTT
V gene: TRBV6-2/TRBV6-3; clone size: .; J gene: TRBJ2-4; D gene: .; CDR3 protein: CASIGTAKNIQYF; CDR3 DNA: TGTGCCAGCATAGGGACAGCCAAAAACATTCAGTACTTC
V gene: TRBV7-9; clone size: .; J gene: TRBJ1-4; D gene: .; CDR3 protein: CASSNRDTQKLFF; CDR3 DNA: TGTGCCAGCAGCAACCGGGACACCCAAAAACTGTTTTTT
V gene: TRBV9; clone size: .; J gene: TRBJ1-2; D gene: .; CDR3 protein: CASSVGDNSYTF; CDR3 DNA: TGTGCCAGCAGCGTAGGCGACAATAGCTACACCTTC
V gene: TRBV3-1; clone size: .; J gene: TRBJ1-6; D gene: .; CDR3 protein: CASSRSGSDSPLHF; CDR3 DNA: TGTGCCAGCAGCCGGTCCGGTTCAGATTCACCCCTCCACTTT
V gene: TRBV20-1; clone size: few; J gene: TRBJ2-2; D gene: TRBD1; CDR3 protein: CSAGQGEEAGELFF; CDR3 DNA: TGCAGTGCTGGACAGGGGGAGGAGGCCGGGGAGCTGTTTTTT
V gene: TRBV28; clone size: few; J gene: TRBJ2-5; D gene: .; CDR3 protein: CASMRSQETQYF; CDR3 DNA: TGTGCCAGCATGCGGAGCCAAGAGACCCAGTACTTC
V gene: TRBV12-3/TRBV12-4; clone size: .; J gene: TRBJ2-1; D gene: .; CDR3 protein: CANSLWGPGEQFF; CDR3 DNA: TGTGCCAACAGTTTGTGGGGGCCGGGTGAGCAGTTCTTC
V gene: TRBV5-1; clone size: .; J gene: TRBJ2-1; D gene: TRBD2; CDR3 protein: CASSSLAGGPIEQFF; CDR3 DNA: TGCGCCAGCAGCTCGCTAGCGGGGGGGCCGATTGAGCAGTTCTTC
V gene: TRBV20-1; clone size: few; J gene: TRBJ2-1; D gene: TRBD2; CDR3 protein: CSARASGGRGEQFF; CDR3 DNA: TGCAGTGCTAGAGCTAGCGGGGGAAGAGGTGAGCAGTTCTTC
V gene: TRBV14; clone size: .; J gene: TRBJ2-7; D gene: TRBD1; CDR3 protein: CASSQTGGSHYEQYF; CDR3 DNA: TGTGCCAGCAGCCAAACAGGGGGCTCCCACTACGAGCAGTACTTC
V gene: TRBV7-3; clone size: .; J gene: TRBJ2-4; D gene: TRBD1; CDR3 protein: CASSPGQGDIQYF; CDR3 DNA: TGTGCCAGCAGTCCGGGACAGGGAGACATTCAGTACTTC
V gene: TRBV10-3; clone size: few; J gene: TRBJ2-3; D gene: .; CDR3 protein: CAIRPGAGGVGTDTQYF; CDR3 DNA: TGTGCCATCAGGCCAGGTGCTGGCGGGGTGGGCACAGATACGCAGTATTTT
V gene: TRBV24-1; clone size: .; J gene: TRBJ1-2; D gene: .; CDR3 protein: CATSLGGVGQGPYGYTF; CDR3 DNA: TGTGCCACCAGTCTTGGCGGGGTGGGGCAGGGGCCCTATGGCTACACCTTC
V gene: TRBV15; clone size: many; J gene: TRBJ2-7; D gene: .; CDR3 protein: CATSRGVSYEQYF; CDR3 DNA: TGTGCCACCAGCAGGGGAGTTTCCTACGAGCAGTACTTC
V gene: TRBV3-1; clone size: .; J gene: TRBJ2-5; D gene: .; CDR3 protein: CASQPSTSNQETQYF; CDR3 DNA: TGTGCCAGCCAACCGTCGACCTCGAACCAAGAGACCCAGTACTTC
V gene: TRBV7-2; clone size: few; J gene: TRBJ2-5; D gene: .; CDR3 protein: CASRSVGADQYF; CDR3 DNA: TGTGCCAGCAGGTCCGTCGGGGCCGACCAGTACTTC
V gene: TRBV30; clone size: .; J gene: TRBJ2-1; D gene: .; CDR3 protein: CAWSVALTHNEQFF; CDR3 DNA: TGTGCCTGGAGTGTAGCCCTCACTCACAATGAGCAGTTCTTC
V gene: TRBV5-1; clone size: .; J gene: TRBJ2-5; D gene: .; CDR3 protein: CASATGDRETQYF; CDR3 DNA: TGCGCCAGCGCTACAGGAGATAGGGAGACCCAGTACTTC
V gene: TRBV5-1; clone size: many; J gene: TRBJ1-2; D gene: .; CDR3 protein: CASSRDDRATSHYGYTF; CDR3 DNA: TGCGCCAGCAGCCGCGATGATAGGGCCACCTCACACTATGGCTACACCTTC
V gene: TRBV18; clone size: .; J gene: TRBJ2-1; D gene: .; CDR3 protein: CASSPVLTANEQFF; CDR3 DNA: TGTGCCAGCTCACCGGTCCTAACGGCCAATGAGCAGTTCTTC
V gene: TRBV20-1; clone size: few; J gene: TRBJ2-5; D gene: TRBD2; CDR3 protein: CSATPPLGGGVREETQYF; CDR3 DNA: TGCAGTGCTACCCCCCCTCTGGGGGGAGGGGTCCGGGAAGAGACCCAGTACTTC
V gene: TRBV5-1; clone size: few; J gene: TRBJ2-7; D gene: .; CDR3 protein: CASSLAWGTSIPYEQYF; CDR3 DNA: TGCGCCAGCAGCTTGGCATGGGGGACATCGATTCCCTACGAGCAGTACTTC
V gene: TRBV6-5; clone size: many; J gene: TRBJ1-4; D gene: .; CDR3 protein: CASGSGEKLFF; CDR3 DNA: TGTGCCAGCGGATCAGGGGAAAAACTGTTTTTT
V gene: TRBV9; clone size: many; J gene: TRBJ2-5; D gene: TRBD2; CDR3 protein: CASSAGTSGTLEETQYF; CDR3 DNA: TGTGCCAGCAGCGCAGGGACTAGCGGGACATTGGAAGAGACCCAGTACTTC
V gene: TRBV7-9; clone size: .; J gene: TRBJ2-7; D gene: TRBD2; CDR3 protein: CASSYREANAEQYF; CDR3 DNA: TGTGCCAGCAGCTACCGGGAGGCTAATGCTGAGCAGTACTTC
V gene: TRBV6-6; clone size: .; J gene: TRBJ1-1; D gene: TRBD1; CDR3 protein: CASSDRTGVLNTEAFF; CDR3 DNA: TGTGCCAGCAGTGACAGGACAGGGGTTCTGAACACTGAAGCTTTCTTT
V gene: TRBV15; clone size: many; J gene: TRBJ2-1; D gene: .; CDR3 protein: CATRSPGDRYNEQFF; CDR3 DNA: TGTGCCACCCGGAGTCCGGGAGATCGATACAATGAGCAGTTCTTC
V gene: TRBV25-1; clone size: .; J gene: TRBJ1-1; D gene: .; CDR3 protein: CASTSYTEAFF; CDR3 DNA: TGTGCCAGTACCAGTTACACTGAAGCTTTCTTT
V gene: TRBV28; clone size: few; J gene: TRBJ1-1; D gene: TRBD1; CDR3 protein: CAGQGAGTGNTEAFF; CDR3 DNA: TGTGCCGGACAGGGGGCAGGAACGGGGAACACTGAAGCTTTCTTT
V gene: TRBV5-1; clone size: few; J gene: TRBJ2-2; D gene: TRBD2; CDR3 protein: CASSPTPKRGVNTGELFF; CDR3 DNA: TGCGCCAGCAGCCCAACCCCCAAGCGGGGGGTTAACACCGGGGAGCTGTTTTTT
V gene: TRBV20-1; clone size: .; J gene: TRBJ1-2; D gene: .; CDR3 protein: CSASLLGRYGHTF; CDR3 DNA: TGCAGTGCTAGCCTGCTAGGCCGATATGGCCACACCTTC
V gene: TRBV12-3/TRBV12-4; clone size: few; J gene: TRBJ2-1; D gene: .; CDR3 protein: CASSPWREQFF; CDR3 DNA: TGTGCCAGCAGCCCTTGGCGGGAGCAGTTCTTC
V gene: TRBV5-1; clone size: .; J gene: TRBJ2-1; D gene: TRBD1; CDR3 protein: CASKGQGDLNNEQFF; CDR3 DNA: TGCGCCAGCAAAGGACAGGGGGACTTGAATAATGAGCAGTTCTTC
V gene: TRBV6-1; clone size: .; J gene: TRBJ2-7; D gene: TRBD2; CDR3 protein: CASSGRLAGAYEQYF; CDR3 DNA: TGTGCCAGCAGTGGGCGGCTAGCGGGAGCTTACGAGCAGTACTTC
V gene: TRBV6-1; clone size: .; J gene: TRBJ2-7; D gene: TRBD2; CDR3 protein: CASRASGPYEHYF; CDR3 DNA: TGTGCCAGCAGAGCTAGCGGACCCTACGAGCACTACTTC
V gene: TRBV10-3; clone size: many; J gene: TRBJ1-2; D gene: TRBD1; CDR3 protein: CAIRMGQGGGYTF; CDR3 DNA: TGTGCCATCAGGATGGGACAGGGAGGTGGCTACACCTTC
V gene: TRBV24-1; clone size: many; J gene: TRBJ1-2; D gene: TRBD1; CDR3 protein: CATSDPTGGSDGYTF; CDR3 DNA: TGTGCCACCAGTGACCCGACAGGGGGCTCGGATGGCTACACCTTC
V gene: TRBV10-3; clone size: .; J gene: TRBJ1-5; D gene: TRBD1; CDR3 protein: CAISESTGKGFNQPQHF; CDR3 DNA: TGTGCCATCAGTGAGTCGACAGGGAAGGGGTTTAATCAGCCCCAGCATTTT
V gene: TRBV6-2/TRBV6-3; clone size: few; J gene: TRBJ1-4; D gene: .; CDR3 protein: CASSYGRRRDEKLFF; CDR3 DNA: TGTGCCAGCAGTTACGGAAGGCGCAGGGATGAAAAACTGTTTTTT
V gene: TRBV24-1; clone size: many; J gene: TRBJ2-1; D gene: .; CDR3 protein: CATSDRDTEGYNEQFF; CDR3 DNA: TGTGCCACCAGTGACCGGGACACAGAGGGCTACAATGAGCAGTTCTTC
V gene: TRBV18; clone size: .; J gene: TRBJ2-1; D gene: .; CDR3 protein: CASSPVALDEQFF; CDR3 DNA: TGTGCCAGCTCACCAGTAGCGCTCGATGAGCAGTTCTTC
V gene: TRBV5-1; clone size: .; J gene: TRBJ2-3; D gene: TRBD2; CDR3 protein: CASSSLAGPTNTQYF; CDR3 DNA: TGCGCCAGCAGCTCCCTAGCGGGCCCTACGAATACGCAGTATTTT
V gene: TRBV12-3/TRBV12-4; clone size: .; J gene: TRBJ2-7; D gene: TRBD2; CDR3 protein: CASKPVGLAGEYEQYF; CDR3 DNA: TGTGCCAGCAAACCGGTGGGGCTAGCGGGGGAGTACGAGCAGTACTTC
V gene: TRBV6-2/TRBV6-3; clone size: few; J gene: TRBJ2-1; D gene: .; CDR3 protein: CASTWGVGNEQFF; CDR3 DNA: TGTGCCAGCACTTGGGGGGTTGGCAATGAGCAGTTCTTC
V gene: TRBV7-2; clone size: .; J gene: TRBJ2-3; D gene: .; CDR3 protein: CASSLALAAGTDTQYF; CDR3 DNA: TGTGCCAGCAGCTTAGCGCTAGCAGCTGGCACAGATACGCAGTATTTT